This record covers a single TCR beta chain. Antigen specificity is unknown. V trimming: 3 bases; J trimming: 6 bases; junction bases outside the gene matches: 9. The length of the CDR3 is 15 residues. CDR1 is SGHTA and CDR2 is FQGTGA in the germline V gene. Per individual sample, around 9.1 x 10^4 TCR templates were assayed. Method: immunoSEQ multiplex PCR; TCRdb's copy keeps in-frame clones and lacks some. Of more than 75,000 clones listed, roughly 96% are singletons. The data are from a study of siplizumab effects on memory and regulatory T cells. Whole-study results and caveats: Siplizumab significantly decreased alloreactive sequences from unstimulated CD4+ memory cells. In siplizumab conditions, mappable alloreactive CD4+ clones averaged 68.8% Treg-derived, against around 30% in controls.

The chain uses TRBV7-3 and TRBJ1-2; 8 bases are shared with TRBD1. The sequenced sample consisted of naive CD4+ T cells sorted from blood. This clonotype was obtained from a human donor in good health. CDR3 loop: CASSFLRTGMDGYTF. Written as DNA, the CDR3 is TGTGCCAGCAGCTTCCTCCGGACAGGGATGGATGGCTACACCTTC.